The clone carrying this TCR beta chain has a handful of counts. This CDR3 comprises 14 residues. Germline assignment: CDR1 SEHNR and CDR2 FQNEAQ (reference sequence). Trimming took off 4 bases at V and 1 base at J, with 10 bases between the two ends. Since all of the isolated RNA was reverse transcribed, expressed TCRB transcripts were what got sequenced. Some clones are missing from TCRdb's copy, which holds only in-frame ones; the method was immunoSEQ multiplex PCR. This table has about half a million clones, approximately 10% appearing once. The sample originates from a study of beta chain features in type 1 diabetes.

This TCR derives from a young woman in good health. Sequenced material: naive CD4+ T cells from blood. The rearrangement uses TRBV7-9 and TRBJ1-1; a weak D match, TRBD1 (6 bases). CDR3 DNA sequence: TGTGCCAGCAGCTCCGGGACACCGAACACTGAAGCTTTCTTT. Encoded protein: CASSSGTPNTEAFF.